One sample yielded the 21 T cell receptor beta chains listed below, sequenced in a study of Ad26.COV2.S vaccination and SARS-CoV-2 variants. The table came from immunoSEQ multiplex PCR; TCRdb's copy has only in-frame clones and leaves some out. The sample lists about 250,000 clones; around nine tenths were seen once. The sample's treatment: about 20 received Ad26.COV2.S at low or high dose, single or two shots; roughly 5 received placebo; per-sample allocation not given. Specimens were obtained on day 63 following the first vaccine or placebo injection. Sequencing was performed on peripheral blood, taken in a trial of Ad26.COV2.S vaccine versus placebo. Receptors originate from a person between 18 and 65 years old who received the Ad26.COV2.S COVID-19 vaccine or a placebo.

The chain employs TRBV15 and TRBJ1-5, with D unclear. The CDR3 is 9 amino acids. Germline values: CDR1 LNHNV, CDR2 YYDKDF (reference sequence). V was pared by 7 bases and J by 5 bases, with 0 bases between. CDR3 DNA: TGTGCCACCAATCAGCCCCAGCATTTT. This codes for CATNQPQHF.

The V call is TRBV6-2 or TRBV6-3, the J call TRBJ2-2; TRBD1 aligns across 8 bases. The CDR3 has 13 residues. V shed 5 bases, J shed 7 bases, and the junction held 3 bases outside the gene matches. Germline assignment: CDR1 MNHEY and CDR2 SVGEGT. CDR3 bases: TGTGCCAGCAGTGGACAGGGCGTCGGGGAGCTGTTTTTT. Protein sequence: CASSGQGVGELFF.

The CDR3 region has the DNA TGTGCCAGCAGCTTCCTTTCCGGGACAGTGATTTACGAGCAGTACTTC. This sequence encodes CASSFLSGTVIYEQYF. The chain uses TRBV13 and TRBJ2-7; 7 bases map to TRBD1. Germline V gives CDR1 PRHDT, CDR2 FYEKMQ (reference sequence). The CDR3 consists of 16 residues. Trimming removed 3 bases from V and 4 bases from J; junction bases left unmatched: 12.

The count of this clone is one. The V call is TRBV5-1, the J call TRBJ2-7; D not certain. Between the trimmed V and J ends, which lost 1 base and 0 bases, there was a span of 8 bases. CDR1 is SGHRS, CDR2 YFSETQ, per germline. The CDR3 contains 14 residues. DNA of the CDR3: TGCGCCAGCAGCTTGTATAGGAGCTCCTACGAGCAGTACTTC. Its translation: CASSLYRSSYEQYF.

V and J are TRBV11-3 and TRBJ2-1; D is possibly TRBD1 (6 bases). Germline V CDR1 and CDR2: SGHNT, YENEEA. V lost 5 bases, J lost 0 bases, and 11 bases lay in between. CDR3 size: 15 residues. The CDR3 DNA is TGTGCCAGCAGCCAGGGGCTGATCTCCTACAATGAGCAGTTCTTC. As protein: CASSQGLISYNEQFF.

The count of this clone is one. The rearrangement uses TRBV25-1 and TRBJ1-5, with D maybe TRBD1 (5 bases). Germline assignment: CDR1 MGHDK and CDR2 SYGVNS. Trimming left V 5 bases short and J 5 bases short, with 13 bases between. The CDR3 has 14 amino acids. CDR3: CASSKGQGYQPQHF. The CDR3 region has the DNA TGTGCCAGCAGTAAAGGGCAGGGCTATCAGCCCCAGCATTTT. Drawing the rest from reference TRBV25-1 and TRBJ1-5, the complete variable domain is EADIYQTPRYLVIGTGKKITLECSQTMGHDKMYWYQQDPGMELHLIHYSYGVNSTEKGDLSSESTVSRIRTEHFPLTLESARPSHTSQYLCASSKGQGYQPQHFGDGTRLSIL.

The rearrangement uses TRBV3-1 (or the pseudogene TRBV3-2) and TRBJ2-2; D call uncertain. The CDR3 length is 14 residues. V lost 1 base to trimming and J lost 10 bases, with 13 bases between them. CDR1 LGHDT and CDR2 YNNKEL come from the germline V gene (reference sequence). The CDR3 loop reads CASSQVVGSMELFF. In DNA form, the CDR3 reads TGTGCCAGCAGCCAAGTTGTGGGGTCTATGGAGCTGTTTTTT.

In this sample, this clone turned up once. The chain uses TRBV4-2 and TRBJ2-3; TRBD2 matches 15 bases. From germline, CDR1 is LGHNA and CDR2 YNFKEQ. Losses at the gene ends were 4 bases for V and 5 bases for J; bases not matched to a gene: 10. CDR3 length: 18 residues. CDR3 sequence reads: CASSPGLAGGPKEDTQYF. DNA of the CDR3: TGTGCCAGCAGCCCCGGACTAGCGGGAGGGCCGAAGGAAGATACGCAGTATTTT.

V usage is TRBV4-3 and J usage is TRBJ2-1; 7 bases are shared with TRBD2. J was trimmed by 4 bases and V by 0 bases; bases with no gene match: 9. CDR1 and CDR2 (germline): LGHNA, YSLEER. This CDR3 spans 17 amino acids. The CDR3 DNA is TGCGCCAGCAGCCAAGACCGAACTAGCGAAGGATACAATGAGCAGTTCTTC. This sequence encodes CASSQDRTSEGYNEQFF.

The rearrangement uses TRBV27 and TRBJ1-2, with TRBD1 as a possible D gene (5 bases). The V end was cut by 4 bases, the J end by 7 bases, with 10 bases between. The CDR3 totals 12 residues. Germline values: CDR1 MNHEY, CDR2 SMNVEV (reference sequence). CDR3 sequence reads: CASSSAGGGYTF. DNA for the CDR3: TGTGCCAGCAGTTCGGCCGGGGGTGGCTACACCTTC.

The rearrangement links TRBV9 to TRBJ2-7; a possible D gene is TRBD1 (6 bases). The CDR3 runs to 11 residues. Germline-derived CDR1 and CDR2 are SGDLS and YYNGEE. Trimming removed 3 bases from V and 9 bases from J, with 10 bases in between. The chain's CDR3 is CASSGTGRQYF. The CDR3 DNA reads as TGTGCCAGCAGCGGCACAGGGAGGCAGTACTTC. Variable domain in full (rest from reference TRBV9 and TRBJ2-7): DSGVTQTPKHLITATGQRVTLRCSPRSGDLSVYWYQQSLDQGLQFLIQYYNGEERAKGNILERFSAQQFPDLHSELNLSSLELGDSALYFCASSGTGRQYFGPGTRLTVT.

V gene TRBV5-1 combines with J gene TRBJ2-7, with D tentatively TRBD2 (5 bases). Trimming took 4 bases from V and 2 from J, leaving 19 bases between them. Germline CDR1 reads SGHRS; CDR2 reads YFSETQ. The CDR3 runs 16 residues. CDR3 sequence (DNA): TGCGCCAGCAGCCCGGGTTCAACGGGGTTAACCTACGAGCAGTACTTC. This codes for CASSPGSTGLTYEQYF.

V is TRBV14 and J is TRBJ1-3; D gene unclear. V shed 4 bases and J shed 7 bases, with 5 bases lying between them. Germline V gives CDR1 SGHDN, CDR2 FVKESK. There are 11 residues in the CDR3. DNA for the CDR3: TGTGCCAGCAGCCCCGGGAACACCATATATTTT. It encodes CASSPGNTIYF.

V and J are TRBV6-2 or TRBV6-3 and TRBJ2-7, with D hard to call. Germline CDR1 reads MNHEY; CDR2 reads SVGEGT. Trimming cost V 5 bases and J 8 bases, with 13 bases left between them. The CDR3 sequence is 12 residues long. CDR3 DNA sequence: TGTGCCAGCAGTCCCTTGACCGGGCAGCAGTACGTC. The encoded protein is CASSPLTGQQYV.

The J gene is TRBJ2-2, the V gene TRBV9; TRBD2 aligns across 13 bases. Germline V gene sequence: CDR1 SGDLS, CDR2 YYNGEE. V shed 0 bases and J 8 bases; nucleotides not matched to a gene: 7. The CDR3 runs 17 residues. The CDR3 loop is CASSVAPGTSGTGELFF. The CDR3 bases are TGTGCCAGCAGCGTAGCCCCCGGGACTAGCGGGACAGGGGAGCTGTTTTTT.

This chain links TRBV27 with TRBJ1-1, with D possibly matching TRBD1 (6 bases). Germline CDR1 MNHEY, CDR2 SMNVEV (reference sequence). The V end lost 3 bases, the J end lost 3 bases, and 11 bases lay between the germline ends. The CDR3 covers 14 residues. The CDR3 bases are TGTGCCAGCAGTTTCGGGGGGGGGCACACTGAAGCTTTCTTT. It yields the protein CASSFGGGHTEAFF.

This chain joins TRBV6-6 and TRBJ2-7; TRBD2 matches at 7 bases. The CDR3 is 13 amino acids. The V gene's germline CDR1 is MNHNY and CDR2 SVGAGI (reference sequence). V shed 2 bases and J 7 bases; nucleotides not matched to a gene: 5. DNA for the CDR3: TGTGCCAGCAGTTACCCTATGGGAGGGGAGCAGTACTTC. Amino acid sequence: CASSYPMGGEQYF.

This chain joins TRBV6-6 and TRBJ2-1; tentative D call: TRBD2 (6 bases). CDR1 MNHNY and CDR2 SVGAGI come from the germline V gene (reference sequence). Trimming removed 6 bases from V and 3 bases from J, with 12 bases in between. The CDR3 runs to 14 residues. CDR3 bases: TGTGCCAGCAGAGGGCGGGACGGCTACAATGAGCAGTTCTTC. Translated: CASRGRDGYNEQFF.

The chain recombines TRBV18 with TRBJ1-1; 7 positions match TRBD1. In germline, CDR1 is KGHSH, CDR2 LQKENI. J was trimmed by 3 bases and V by 3 bases; bases with no gene match: 7. CDR3 length: 15 residues. CDR3 sequence reads: CASSPLPGQDTEAFF. The CDR3, as DNA: TGTGCCAGCTCACCGTTGCCTGGACAGGACACTGAAGCTTTCTTT.

V and J are TRBV30 and TRBJ1-5, with 9 bases identical to TRBD1. The trim removed 1 base at V and 4 bases at J, leaving 5 bases unmatched. Germline V gene lookup returns CDR1 GTSNPN and CDR2 SVGIG (reference sequence). The CDR3 loop spans 15 amino acids. CDR3 region: CAWSGGQGGNQPQHF. DNA for the CDR3: TGTGCCTGGAGTGGGGGACAGGGAGGAAATCAGCCCCAGCATTTT. The full variable domain, its missing parts supplied by reference TRBV30 and TRBJ1-5, is SQTIHQWPATLVQPVGSPLSLECTVEGTSNPNLYWYRQAAGRGLQLLFYSVGIGQISSEVPQNLSASRPQDRQFILSSKKLLLSDSGFYLCAWSGGQGGNQPQHFGDGTRLSIL.

The V and J genes are TRBV6-5 and TRBJ1-5; D ambiguous. V gave up 2 bases and J gave up 9 bases, with 8 bases separating them. Looked up from germline, CDR1 is MNHEY and CDR2 is SVGAGI. The CDR3 is made up of 12 amino acids. CDR3 coding DNA: TGTGCCAGCAGTTACCCGACGGGGCCCCAGCATTTT. Translating it yields CASSYPTGPQHF.